Shown below are 9 T cell receptor beta chains from a single sample sequenced in a study of patients and donors after allogeneic stem cell transplantation. TCRdb fed the RT-PCR reads into MiXCR, producing one record per CDR3 protein. The sample has about 40,000 distinct CDR3 sequences, more than 30% seen once. Sequences were obtained from blood, either unsorted or a sorted T cell fraction (not recorded which). The receptors were sampled from a human donor who was either an allogeneic HSCT recipient or a stem cell or donor lymphocyte infusion donor (not recorded which). It is not recorded whose cells these are; they may come from a transplant donor.

About this clonotype: Germline is not matched at one junction end, which may reflect a read error. The chain employs TRBV4-3 and TRBJ2-2, with D possibly being TRBD1 (6 bases). This CDR3 is 16 amino acids long. Germline CDR1 is LGHNA and CDR2 is YSLEER. The DNA for the CDR3 is TGCGCCAGCAGCCAGCAACAGGGATTCAACACCGGGGAGCTGTCTTTT. Residues: CASSQQQGFNTGELSF.

This clonotype is deemed large. This chain uses TRBV29-1 with TRBJ2-1; the D gene could be TRBD1 or TRBD2 (5 bases each). From germline, CDR1 is SQVTM and CDR2 ANQGSEA. This CDR3 is 15 amino acids long. V was pared by 2 bases and J by 2 bases, with 13 bases between. CDR3 coding DNA: TGCAGCGTTGAAATATGGGACGGAGCCTACAATGAGCAGTTCTTC. It specifies CSVEIWDGAYNEQFF.

Here the CDR3 reads CASSSTGSGANVLTF. The CDR3 nucleotides read TGCGCCAGCAGCTCCACAGGCTCCGGGGCCAACGTCCTGACTTTC. The rearrangement links TRBV5-1 to TRBJ2-6; maybe TRBD1 (5 bases). V was pared by 3 bases and J by 4 bases, with 11 bases between. Germline V gene sequence: CDR1 SGHRS, CDR2 YFSETQ. The CDR3 covers 15 residues.

The genes are TRBV19 and TRBJ1-5, with 12 bases that match TRBD1. CDR1 is LNHDA and CDR2 is SQIVND in the germline V gene (reference sequence). The CDR3 is 14 amino acids. V was clipped by 8 bases and J by 7 bases; unmatched bases: 6. CDR3 sequence reads: CASRGQGAGQPQHF. The CDR3 coding sequence is TGTGCCAGTCGGGGACAGGGGGCCGGACAGCCCCAGCATTTT.

In its sample, this clonotype was seen a few times. This chain connects TRBV12-3 or TRBV12-4 to TRBJ1-5; TRBD1 aligns across 8 bases. This CDR3 is 18 amino acids long. V lost 4 bases to trimming and J lost 7 bases; unmatched junction nucleotides: 18. The CDR3 protein is CASSSLWQGARRKQPQHF. The CDR3 nucleotides are TGTGCCAGCAGTTCGCTGTGGCAGGGGGCGAGGAGGAAGCAGCCCCAGCATTTT.

This clonotype was seen ten or more times. The V gene is TRBV6-1, the J gene TRBJ1-6; D unresolved. Germline V CDR1 and CDR2: MNHNS, SASEGT. Trimming shortened V by 4 bases and J by 10 bases, and 17 bases separated the two germline ends. CDR3 length equals 15 residues. CDR3 coding DNA: TGTGCCAGCAGTGGCCTTACAGAGAGGGCGTCACCCCTCCACTTT. It specifies CASSGLTERASPLHF.

This clonotype was recorded once. The rearrangement links TRBV12-3 or TRBV12-4 to TRBJ2-6; TRBD1 might be the D (5 bases). V shed 0 bases and J shed 4 bases, with 7 bases lying between them. CDR3 length: 15 amino acids. The chain's CDR3 is CASSLAGAGANVLTF. Written as DNA, the CDR3 is TGTGCCAGCAGTTTAGCAGGGGCAGGGGCCAACGTCCTGACTTTC.

In this sample, this clonotype turned up many times. The V call is TRBV5-1, the J call TRBJ1-1, with D tentatively TRBD1 (5 bases). The length of the CDR3 is 13 residues. Germline assignment: CDR1 SGHRS and CDR2 YFSETQ. The V end was cut by 0 bases, the J end by 3 bases, with 6 bases between. CDR3 loop: CASSLGGDTEAFF. The DNA for the CDR3 is TGCGCCAGCAGCTTGGGAGGGGACACTGAAGCTTTCTTT.

V is TRBV24-1 and J is TRBJ1-2, with 8 bases that match TRBD1. The CDR3 has 12 amino acids. The junction had 5 bases not matched to a gene; V was cut back by 2 bases and J by 13 bases. CDR1 and CDR2 from the germline V gene are KGHDR and SFDVKD. The CDR3 DNA sequence: TGTGCCACCAGTGATTCGGACAGGGTGGTCACCTTC. It encodes CATSDSDRVVTF.